This passage covers 21 T cell receptor beta chains from one sample sequenced in a study of T-cell memory formation after mild COVID-19 (dated by TCRdb to the early 2020s). Libraries were made using 5' RACE. Sequenced using an Illumina NovaSeq 6000. TCRdb trimmed the raw reads at Q25, called clones with MiXCR and kept productive beta chains. Every entry covers one CDR3 protein and lists the most common genes and DNA from its rows. The sample data list 340,000 or so distinct CDR3 sequences, and approximately 12% of these were observed just once. 20% to 25% of the sample lies in the top ten. Sequences were obtained from PBMCs or a T cell subset sorted from them (not recorded which). These TCRs come from a man between 18 and 29 years old who had mild COVID-19 (a few samples of this study predate the infection). The sample titles of this study are shuffled in the database, so cell type and time point are left out; the donor was told from shared clones.

This clonotype was recorded many times. The chain has TRBV7-2 and TRBJ2-3; 11 bases align to TRBD1. Germline V gives CDR1 SGHTA, CDR2 FQGNSA. The CDR3 totals 16 residues. The V segment lost 2 bases and the J segment 9 bases; nucleotides outside the gene matches: 10. The CDR3 coding sequence is TGTGCCAGCAGCTTATCCTCGGCGGGACAGGGGGAGACGCAGTATTTT. This encodes CASSLSSAGQGETQYF. The whole variable domain, filled in from reference TRBV7-2 and TRBJ2-3, reads GAGVSQSPSNKVTEKGKDVELRCDPISGHTALYWYRQSLGQGLEFLIYFQGNSAPDKSGLPSDRFSAERTGGSVSTLTIQRTQQEDSAVYLCASSLSSAGQGETQYFGPGTRLTVL.

V usage is TRBV10-3 and J usage is TRBJ2-5; D uncertain. The V end lost 5 bases, the J end lost 5 bases, and 9 bases lay between the germline ends. This CDR3 is 12 amino acids long. Germline values: CDR1 ENHRY, CDR2 SYGVKD. CDR3 sequence: CAISREGETQYF. Written as DNA, the CDR3 is TGTGCCATCAGTCGCGAAGGGGAGACCCAGTACTTC.

This clonotype has only a few counts. The CDR3: CATSPRDRGGTEAFF. CDR3 coding DNA: TGTGCCACCAGCCCCAGGGACAGGGGAGGCACTGAAGCTTTCTTT. This chain joins TRBV15 and TRBJ1-1; 10 bases line up with TRBD1. The junction had 7 bases not matched to a gene; V was cut back by 5 bases and J by 4 bases. Germline V lookup: CDR1 LNHNV, CDR2 YYDKDF (reference sequence). This CDR3 is 15 amino acids long.

The chain joins TRBV3-1 to TRBJ2-3, with D hard to call. V lost 0 bases to trimming and J lost 0 bases, with 7 bases between them. The CDR3 contains 15 residues. CDR1 is LGHDT, CDR2 YNNKEL, per germline (reference sequence). DNA of the CDR3: TGTGCCAGCAGCCAAGATCGGAGTAGCACAGATACGCAGTATTTT. Translated: CASSQDRSSTDTQYF.

This clonotype was seen more than once but under ten times. This chain connects TRBV7-3 to TRBJ1-1; weak D call: TRBD1 (5 bases). With 2 bases removed from V and 8 bases from J, the gap between germline ends came to 9 bases. The CDR3 contains 12 residues. Per the germline V gene, CDR1 is SGHTA and CDR2 is FQGTGA. The CDR3 reads CASSLDRKEAFF. The CDR3 bases are TGTGCCAGCAGCTTAGACAGAAAGGAAGCTTTCTTT. Looking up the rest from reference TRBV7-3 and TRBJ1-1 gives the full variable domain: GAGVSQTPSNKVTEKGKYVELRCDPISGHTALYWYRQSLGQGPEFLIYFQGTGAADDSGLPNDRFFAVRPEGSVSTLKIQRTERGDSAVYLCASSLDRKEAFFGQGTRLTVV.

The chain combines TRBV5-1 with TRBJ2-5; no clear D gene. V lost 4 bases, J lost 1 base, and 8 bases lay in between. Per the germline V gene, CDR1 is SGHRS and CDR2 is YFSETQ. The CDR3 spans 13 residues. The CDR3 DNA reads as TGCGCCAGCAGCCGTACAACCCAAGAGACCCAGTACTTC. Residues: CASSRTTQETQYF.

The V call is TRBV20-1, the J call TRBJ1-2; 10 nucleotides line up with TRBD1. This CDR3 is built from 15 residues. From germline, CDR1 is DFQATT and CDR2 SNEGSKA (reference sequence). J was trimmed by 2 bases and V by 3 bases; bases with no gene match: 6. CDR3 in amino acids: CSASGPGQGNYGYTF. The CDR3 coding sequence is TGCAGTGCTAGCGGACCGGGACAGGGGAACTATGGCTACACCTTC.

This clonotype came up a few times. The chain carries TRBV4-2 and TRBJ2-5; D is unresolved. The V gene lost 5 bases and the J gene lost 1 base, with 8 bases spanning the gap. Per the germline V gene, CDR1 is LGHNA and CDR2 is YNFKEQ. CDR3 length: 13 amino acids. The chain's CDR3 is CASSAILQETQYF. CDR3 in DNA: TGTGCCAGCAGCGCAATTCTCCAAGAGACCCAGTACTTC.

This sequence joins TRBV6-6 and TRBJ2-3; no clear D gene. The V gene lost 4 bases and the J gene lost 4 bases, with 15 bases spanning the gap. CDR1 is MNHNY and CDR2 is SVGAGI in the germline V gene (reference sequence). CDR3 length: 15 amino acids. The CDR3 region is CASSSSKWGSDTQYF. For the CDR3, the DNA is TGTGCCAGCAGTTCCTCGAAATGGGGATCAGATACGCAGTATTTT.

This clonotype was counted ten times or more. In nucleotides, the CDR3 is TGTGCCAGCAGTTCCCCATTTGGGGGCTCGGGAAATGAGCAGTTCTTC. It translates to CASSSPFGGSGNEQFF. V is TRBV6-2 or TRBV6-3 and J is TRBJ2-1; D possibly corresponds to TRBD1 (6 bases). The length of the CDR3 is 16 residues. Germline-derived CDR1 and CDR2 are MNHEY and SVGEGT. V lost 4 bases and J lost 7, with 20 bases in between.

This clonotype has ten or more counts. The chain links TRBV10-3 to TRBJ1-3; no reliable D call. The CDR3 length is 11 residues. Trimming took off 6 bases at V and 2 bases at J, with 2 bases between the two ends. The V gene's germline CDR1 is ENHRY and CDR2 SYGVKD. DNA of the CDR3: TGTGCCATCAGCCCTGGAAACACCATATATTTT. This gives the protein CAISPGNTIYF.

This clonotype was counted a few times. The rearrangement uses TRBV7-9 and TRBJ1-1; no clear D gene. V dropped 3 bases and J dropped 0 bases, with 11 bases sitting between them. This CDR3 comprises 15 residues. The germline gives CDR1 SEHNR, CDR2 FQNEAQ (reference sequence). Here the CDR3 reads CASSFDMGVNTEAFF. CDR3 nucleotide sequence: TGTGCCAGCAGCTTCGATATGGGAGTGAACACTGAAGCTTTCTTT.

The V gene is TRBV11-2, the J gene TRBJ1-4; no clear D. This CDR3 comprises 11 residues. Germline assignment: CDR1 SGHAT and CDR2 FQNNGV. V lost 6 bases and J 6 bases, leaving 5 bases between the germline ends. CDR3 DNA sequence: TGTGCCAGCAGGAATCATGAAAAACTGTTTTTT. It is translated as CASRNHEKLFF.

J is TRBJ1-5 and V is TRBV20-1, with TRBD1 as a possible D gene (6 bases). The CDR3 consists of 13 residues. Trimming pared 2 bases from V and 5 bases from J, leaving 10 bases between. Per germline, CDR1 DFQATT and CDR2 SNEGSKA (reference sequence). The CDR3 here is CSARTYRDQPQHF. The DNA of the CDR3 is TGCAGTGCTAGAACGTACAGGGATCAGCCCCAGCATTTT.

This clonotype was counted at least ten times. The chain recombines TRBV4-3 with TRBJ1-1; D unclear. V gave up 0 bases and J gave up 1 base, with 6 bases separating them. Germline V gene sequence: CDR1 LGHNA, CDR2 YSLEER. The CDR3 runs to 14 residues. CDR3 in DNA: TGCGCCAGCAGCCAAGATGGCAGGAACACTGAAGCTTTCTTT. Protein sequence: CASSQDGRNTEAFF.

The chain joins TRBV29-1 to TRBJ2-5, with D unclear. CDR1 is SQVTM, CDR2 ANQGSEA, per germline. The V end lost 4 bases, the J end lost 4 bases, and 10 bases lay between the germline ends. The CDR3 is 12 residues long. The CDR3 protein is CSVALSGETQYF. The CDR3 region has the DNA TGCAGCGTTGCCCTCTCGGGAGAGACCCAGTACTTC.

The V and J genes are TRBV20-1 and TRBJ1-2; weak D call: TRBD1 (5 bases). This CDR3 comprises 11 residues. Trimming shortened V by 5 bases and J by 8 bases, and 12 bases separated the two germline ends. Germline V lookup: CDR1 DFQATT, CDR2 SNEGSKA (reference sequence). The CDR3: CSAGGGPGYTF. The CDR3 nucleotides read TGCAGTGCTGGGGGAGGGCCGGGCTACACCTTC.

This clonotype occurred a few times. The chain combines TRBV7-9 with TRBJ1-1, with TRBD1 as a possible D gene (6 bases). Germline V CDR1 and CDR2: SEHNR, FQNEAQ (reference sequence). The germline V and J ends were trimmed by 6 bases and 4 bases, with 15 bases remaining between them. The CDR3 is 14 amino acids. DNA for the CDR3: TGTGCCAGCAGTCTGGACAGACTGGGCACTGAAGCTTTCTTT. Translation: CASSLDRLGTEAFF.

The rearrangement uses TRBV29-1 and TRBJ2-4; TRBD1 aligns across 11 bases. CDR3 length: 15 residues. The germline V gene encodes CDR1 SQVTM and CDR2 ANQGSEA. Trimming removed 4 bases from V and 1 base from J; junction bases left unmatched: 3. The CDR3 spells CSVVGDRGAKNIQYF. CDR3 DNA sequence: TGCAGCGTTGTTGGGGACAGGGGGGCCAAAAACATTCAGTACTTC. Supplemented by reference TRBV29-1 and TRBJ2-4, the full variable domain reads SAVISQKPSRDICQRGTSLTIQCQVDSQVTMMFWYRQQPGQSLTLIATANQGSEATYESGFVIDKFPISRPNLTFSTLTVSNMSPEDSSIYLCSVVGDRGAKNIQYFGAGTRLSVL.

This chain connects TRBV5-1 to TRBJ2-7; 8 positions match TRBD1. The CDR3 runs 15 residues. Germline CDR1 is SGHRS and CDR2 is YFSETQ. V lost 0 bases and J lost 4; bases outside the gene matches: 6. Here the CDR3 reads CASSLDRDRFYEQYF. The CDR3 bases are TGCGCCAGCAGCTTGGACCGGGACAGGTTTTACGAGCAGTACTTC.

This clonotype was observed a handful of times. The chain combines TRBV5-4 with TRBJ2-5; D is unresolved. The germline V gene has CDR1 SGHNT and CDR2 YYREEE (reference sequence). The CDR3 spans 14 residues. V shed 0 bases and J shed 5 bases, with 11 bases lying between them. For the CDR3, the DNA is TGTGCCAGCAGCTTGGAAAGTTTCCAGGAGACCCAGTACTTC. This translates into CASSLESFQETQYF.